This T cell receptor beta chain was observed in a study of breast tumors, draining lymph nodes, adjacent tissues. Breast cancer patients provided tissue from their axillary draining lymph nodes. The CDR3 totals 15 residues. V shed 3 bases and J shed 5 bases, with 11 bases lying between them. The V gene's germline CDR1 is KGHSH and CDR2 LQKENI. Notes on the study in general: That most tumor T cells come from lymph nodes remained unproven. Compared with basal-like, luminal-like tumors shared significantly more repertoire with nontumor tissue. Findings are consistent with lymph node origin and intratumoral expansion of most tumor T cells.

TCRdb passed the multiplex PCR reads through MiXCR, listing each CDR3 protein once. The table lists under 150,000 distinct CDR3 sequences, nearly 20% of them singletons. This clonotype was detected ten times or more. The antigen is undetermined. This TCR was sampled from a female donor with breast cancer. Some clones in this sample may be carry-over from other donors' samples. The chain couples TRBV18 to TRBJ1-6, with a tentative D call TRBD1 (5 bases). The sample taken for sequencing was axillary lymph node tissue. CDR3 coding DNA: TGTGCCAGCTCACCGTGGGACGGCGATAATTCACCCCTCCACTTT. Translated: CASSPWDGDNSPLHF.